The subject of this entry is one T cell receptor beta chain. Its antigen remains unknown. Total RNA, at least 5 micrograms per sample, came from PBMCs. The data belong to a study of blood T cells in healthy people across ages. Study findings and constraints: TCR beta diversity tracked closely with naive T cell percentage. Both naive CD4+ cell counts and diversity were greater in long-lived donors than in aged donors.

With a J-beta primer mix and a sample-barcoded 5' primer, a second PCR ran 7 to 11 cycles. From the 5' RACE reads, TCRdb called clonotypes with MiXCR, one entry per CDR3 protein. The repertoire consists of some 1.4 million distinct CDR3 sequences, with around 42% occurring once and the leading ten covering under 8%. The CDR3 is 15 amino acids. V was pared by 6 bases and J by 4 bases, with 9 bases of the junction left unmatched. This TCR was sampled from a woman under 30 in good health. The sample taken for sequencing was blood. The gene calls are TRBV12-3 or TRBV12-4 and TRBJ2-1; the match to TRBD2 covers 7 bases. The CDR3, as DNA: TGTGCCAGCAGCCAAGCGGGGAGGGGTTACAATGAGCAGTTCTTC. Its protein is CASSQAGRGYNEQFF.